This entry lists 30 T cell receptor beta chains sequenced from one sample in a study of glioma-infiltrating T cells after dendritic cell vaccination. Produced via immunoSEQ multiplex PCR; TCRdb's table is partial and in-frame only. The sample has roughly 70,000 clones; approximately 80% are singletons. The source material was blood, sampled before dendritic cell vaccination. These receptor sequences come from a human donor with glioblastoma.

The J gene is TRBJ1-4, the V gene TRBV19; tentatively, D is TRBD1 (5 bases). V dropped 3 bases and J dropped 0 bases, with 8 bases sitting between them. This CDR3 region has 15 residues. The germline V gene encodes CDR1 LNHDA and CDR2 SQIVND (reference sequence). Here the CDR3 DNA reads TGTGCCAGTAGTATCCAGGGAACAACTAATGAAAAACTGTTTTTT. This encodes CASSIQGTTNEKLFF.

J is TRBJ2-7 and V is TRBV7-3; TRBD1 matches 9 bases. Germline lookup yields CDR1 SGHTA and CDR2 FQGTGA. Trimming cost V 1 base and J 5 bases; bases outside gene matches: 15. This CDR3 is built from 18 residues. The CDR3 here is CASSLRGTRQGVQNEQYV. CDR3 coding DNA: TGTGCCAGCAGCTTAAGGGGAACTCGACAGGGGGTACAAAACGAGCAGTACGTC.

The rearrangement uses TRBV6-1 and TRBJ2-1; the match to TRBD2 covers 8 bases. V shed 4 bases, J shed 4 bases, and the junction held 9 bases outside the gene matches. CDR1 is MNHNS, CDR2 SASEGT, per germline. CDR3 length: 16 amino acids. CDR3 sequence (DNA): TGTGCCAGCAGTGGTCCGAGGCGGGGGGTTTACAATGAGCAGTTCTTC. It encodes CASSGPRRGVYNEQFF.

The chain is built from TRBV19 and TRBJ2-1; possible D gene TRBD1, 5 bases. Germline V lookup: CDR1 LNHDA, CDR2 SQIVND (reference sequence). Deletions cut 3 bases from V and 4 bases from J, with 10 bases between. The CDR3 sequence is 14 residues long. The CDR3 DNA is TGTGCCAGTAGTATGTCTTCAGGGTACAATGAGCAGTTCTTC. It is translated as CASSMSSGYNEQFF.

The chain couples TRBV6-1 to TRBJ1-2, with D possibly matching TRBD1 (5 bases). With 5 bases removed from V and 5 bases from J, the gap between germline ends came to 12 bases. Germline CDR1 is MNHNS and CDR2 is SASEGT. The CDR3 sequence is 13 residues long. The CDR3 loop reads CASSSTASYGYTF. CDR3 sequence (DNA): TGTGCCAGCAGTTCGACAGCTAGTTATGGCTACACCTTC.

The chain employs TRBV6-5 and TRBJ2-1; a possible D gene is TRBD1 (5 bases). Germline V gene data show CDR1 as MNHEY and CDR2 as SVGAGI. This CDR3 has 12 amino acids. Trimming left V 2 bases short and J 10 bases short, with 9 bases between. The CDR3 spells CASSYPGMEQFF. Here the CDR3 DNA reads TGTGCCAGCAGTTACCCAGGGATGGAGCAGTTCTTC.

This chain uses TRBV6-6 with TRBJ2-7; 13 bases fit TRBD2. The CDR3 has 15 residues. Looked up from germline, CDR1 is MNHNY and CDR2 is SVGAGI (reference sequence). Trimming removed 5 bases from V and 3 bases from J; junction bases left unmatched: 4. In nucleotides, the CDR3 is TGTGCCAGCAGTCTGGGACTAGCGGGGAACTACGAGCAGTACTTC. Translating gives CASSLGLAGNYEQYF.

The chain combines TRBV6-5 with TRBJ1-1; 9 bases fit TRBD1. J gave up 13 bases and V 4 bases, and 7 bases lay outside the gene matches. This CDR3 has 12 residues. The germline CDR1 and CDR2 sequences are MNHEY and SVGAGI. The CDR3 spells CASSSQGTGLFF. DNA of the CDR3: TGTGCCAGCAGTTCCCAGGGGACAGGGCTTTTCTTT.

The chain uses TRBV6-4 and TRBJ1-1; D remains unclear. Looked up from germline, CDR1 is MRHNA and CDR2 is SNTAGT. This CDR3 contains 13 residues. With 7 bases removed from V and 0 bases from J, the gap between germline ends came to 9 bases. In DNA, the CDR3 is TGTGCCAGCAAACATACAGTGAACACTGAAGCTTTCTTT. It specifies CASKHTVNTEAFF.

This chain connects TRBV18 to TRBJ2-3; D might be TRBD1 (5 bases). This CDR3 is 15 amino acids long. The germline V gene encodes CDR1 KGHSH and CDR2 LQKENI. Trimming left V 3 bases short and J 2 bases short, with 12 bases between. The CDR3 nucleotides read TGTGCCAGCTCACCCGTTGGACAAGCCACAGATACGCAGTATTTT. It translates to CASSPVGQATDTQYF. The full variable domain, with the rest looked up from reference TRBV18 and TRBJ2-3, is NAGVMQNPRHLVRRRGQEARLRCSPMKGHSHVYWYRQLPEEGLKFMVYLQKENIIDESGMPKERFSAEFPKEGPSILRIQQVVRGDSAAYFCASSPVGQATDTQYFGPGTRLTVL.

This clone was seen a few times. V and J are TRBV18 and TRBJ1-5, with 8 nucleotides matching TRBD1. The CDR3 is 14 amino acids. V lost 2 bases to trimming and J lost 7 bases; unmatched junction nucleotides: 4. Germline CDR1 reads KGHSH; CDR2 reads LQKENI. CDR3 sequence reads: CASSPTRQGQPQHF. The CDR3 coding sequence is TGTGCCAGCTCACCAACACGACAGGGGCAGCCCCAGCATTTT.

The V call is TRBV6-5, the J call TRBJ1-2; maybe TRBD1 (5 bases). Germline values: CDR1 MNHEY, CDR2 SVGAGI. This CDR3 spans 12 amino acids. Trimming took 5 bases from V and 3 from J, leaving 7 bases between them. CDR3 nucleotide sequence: TGTGCCAGCAGTGAACAGGACTATGGCTACACCTTC. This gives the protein CASSEQDYGYTF.

The CDR3 protein is CASSLGTAIPANYGYTF. The CDR3 region has the DNA TGCGCCAGCAGCTTAGGAACAGCCATCCCAGCTAACTATGGCTACACCTTC. V usage is TRBV5-1 and J usage is TRBJ1-2; unclear D gene. CDR1 and CDR2 (germline): SGHRS, YFSETQ. CDR3 size: 17 residues. V was clipped by 2 bases and J by 0 bases, with 17 bases between them.

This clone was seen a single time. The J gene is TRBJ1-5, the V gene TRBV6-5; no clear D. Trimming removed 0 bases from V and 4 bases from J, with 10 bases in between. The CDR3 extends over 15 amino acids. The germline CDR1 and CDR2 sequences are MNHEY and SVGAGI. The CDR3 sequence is CASSYSDGRNQPQHF. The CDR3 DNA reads TGTGCCAGCAGTTACTCGGACGGGAGGAATCAGCCCCAGCATTTT.

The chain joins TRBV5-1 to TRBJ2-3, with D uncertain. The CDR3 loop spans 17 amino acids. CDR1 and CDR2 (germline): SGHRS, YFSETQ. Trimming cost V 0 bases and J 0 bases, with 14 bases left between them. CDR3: CASSLVPRGTSTDTQYF. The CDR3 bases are TGCGCCAGCAGCTTGGTGCCTCGAGGTACTAGCACAGATACGCAGTATTTT.

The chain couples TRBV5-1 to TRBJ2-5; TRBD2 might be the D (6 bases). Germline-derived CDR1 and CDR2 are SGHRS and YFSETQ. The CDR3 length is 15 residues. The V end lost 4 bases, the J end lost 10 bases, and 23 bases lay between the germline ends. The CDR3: CASSGGAGLRQDQYF. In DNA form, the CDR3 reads TGCGCCAGCAGCGGGGGTGCGGGACTTCGCCAGGACCAGTACTTC.

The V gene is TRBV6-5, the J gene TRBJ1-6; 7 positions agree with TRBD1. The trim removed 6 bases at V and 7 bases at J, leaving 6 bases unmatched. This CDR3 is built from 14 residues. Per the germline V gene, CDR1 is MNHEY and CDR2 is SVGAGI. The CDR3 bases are TGTGCCAGCAGCTCACCGGGACAGAATTCACCCCTCCACTTT. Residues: CASSSPGQNSPLHF.

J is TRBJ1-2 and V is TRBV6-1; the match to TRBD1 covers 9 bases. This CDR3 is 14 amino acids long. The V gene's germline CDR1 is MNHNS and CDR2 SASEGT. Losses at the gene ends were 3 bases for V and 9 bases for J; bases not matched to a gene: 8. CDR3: CASSDGTGRMSYTF. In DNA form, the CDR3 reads TGTGCCAGCAGTGATGGGACAGGGAGAATGAGCTACACCTTC.

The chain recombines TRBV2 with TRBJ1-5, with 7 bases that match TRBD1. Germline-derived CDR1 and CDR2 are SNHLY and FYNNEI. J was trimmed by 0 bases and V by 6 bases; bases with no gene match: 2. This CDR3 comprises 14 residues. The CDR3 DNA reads TGTGCCAGCAGGGGACAGATTAGCAATCAGCCCCAGCATTTT. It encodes CASRGQISNQPQHF.

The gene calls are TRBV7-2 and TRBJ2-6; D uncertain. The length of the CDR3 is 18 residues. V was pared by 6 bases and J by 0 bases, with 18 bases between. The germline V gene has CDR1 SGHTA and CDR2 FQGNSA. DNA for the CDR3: TGTGCCAGCAGGGCCAAGGAGTTTACTGTCTCTGGGGCCAACGTCCTGACTTTC. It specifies CASRAKEFTVSGANVLTF.

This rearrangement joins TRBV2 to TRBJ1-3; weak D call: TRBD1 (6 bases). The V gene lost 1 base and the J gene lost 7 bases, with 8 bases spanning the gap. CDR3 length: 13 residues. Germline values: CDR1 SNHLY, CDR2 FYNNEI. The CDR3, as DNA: TGTGCCAGCAGTGAAGACAGGGTGAACACCATATATTTT. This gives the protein CASSEDRVNTIYF.

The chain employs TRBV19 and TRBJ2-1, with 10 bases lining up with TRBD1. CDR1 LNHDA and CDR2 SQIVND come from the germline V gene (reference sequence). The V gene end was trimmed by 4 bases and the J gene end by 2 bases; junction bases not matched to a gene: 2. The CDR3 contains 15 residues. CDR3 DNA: TGTGCCAGTAGTAGGACAGGGGGAACCTACAATGAGCAGTTCTTC. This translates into CASSRTGGTYNEQFF.

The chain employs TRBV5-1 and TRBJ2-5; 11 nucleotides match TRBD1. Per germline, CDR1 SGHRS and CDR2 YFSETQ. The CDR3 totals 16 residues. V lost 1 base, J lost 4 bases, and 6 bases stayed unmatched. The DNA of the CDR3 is TGCGCCAGCAGCTTGTTGGGACAGGGGGTCGGAGAGACCCAGTACTTC. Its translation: CASSLLGQGVGETQYF.

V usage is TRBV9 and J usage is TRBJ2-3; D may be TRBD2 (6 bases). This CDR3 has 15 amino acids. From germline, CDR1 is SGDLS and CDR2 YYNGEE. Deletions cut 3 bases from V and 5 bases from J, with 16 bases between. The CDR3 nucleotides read TGTGCCAGCAGCGAAAGTGAGTGGGGAGGAGATACGCAGTATTTT. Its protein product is CASSESEWGGDTQYF.

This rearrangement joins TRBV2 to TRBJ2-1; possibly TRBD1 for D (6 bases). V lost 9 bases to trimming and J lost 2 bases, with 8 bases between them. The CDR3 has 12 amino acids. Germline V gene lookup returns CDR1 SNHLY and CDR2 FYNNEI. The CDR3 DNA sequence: TGTGCCAGAGGGACAACCTACAATGAGCAGTTCTTC. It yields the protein CARGTTYNEQFF. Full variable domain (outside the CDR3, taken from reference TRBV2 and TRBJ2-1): EPEVTQTPSHQVTQMGQEVILRCVPISNHLYFYWYRQILGQKVEFLVSFYNNEISEKSEIFDDQFSVERPDGSNFTLKIRSTKLEDSAMYFCARGTTYNEQFFGPGTRLTVL.

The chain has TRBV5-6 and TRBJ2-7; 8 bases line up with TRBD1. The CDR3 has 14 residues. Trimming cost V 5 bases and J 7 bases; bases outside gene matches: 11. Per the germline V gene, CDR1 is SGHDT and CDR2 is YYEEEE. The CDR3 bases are TGTGCCAGCAGGGCCGCGACAGGGGAAATTGAGCAGTACGTC. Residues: CASRAATGEIEQYV.

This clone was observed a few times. The CDR3 DNA is TGTGCCAGCAGAGGGACAGGGGGCAGCTATGGCTACACCTTC. It codes for CASRGTGGSYGYTF. The rearrangement links TRBV21-1 to TRBJ1-2; TRBD1 is the table's D call and was not checked against the DNA. TRBV21-1 is marked as a pseudogene. The CDR3 is made up of 14 amino acids.

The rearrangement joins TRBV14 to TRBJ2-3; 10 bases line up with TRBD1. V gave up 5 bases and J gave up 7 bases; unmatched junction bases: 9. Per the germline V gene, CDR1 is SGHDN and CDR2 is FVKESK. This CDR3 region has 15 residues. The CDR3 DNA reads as TGTGCCAGCAGCAACGTACCGGGACAGGGGTATACGCAGTATTTT. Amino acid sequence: CASSNVPGQGYTQYF.

CDR3 DNA sequence: TGTGCCAGTAGTATCGGCGGGGCCCCCTACGAGCAGTACTTC. As protein: CASSIGGAPYEQYF. This chain connects TRBV19 to TRBJ2-5; the D gene is possibly TRBD2 (6 bases). The J call may not be correct, given that the DNA end is closer to TRBJ2-7. CDR3 length equals 14 residues. The germline V gene encodes CDR1 LNHDA and CDR2 SQIVND (reference sequence).

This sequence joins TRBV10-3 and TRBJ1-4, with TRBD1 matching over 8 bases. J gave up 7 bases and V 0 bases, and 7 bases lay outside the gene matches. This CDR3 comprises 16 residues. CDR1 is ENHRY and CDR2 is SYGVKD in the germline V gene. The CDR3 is CAISESPGGAGEKLFF. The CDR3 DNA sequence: TGTGCCATCAGTGAGTCTCCAGGGGGCGCCGGTGAAAAACTGTTTTTT.